A selection of T cell receptor beta chains follows, all from one sample in a study of blood T cell repertoires in COVID-19. Generated by immunoSEQ multiplex PCR, the TCRdb table keeps only in-frame clones and is missing some. The repertoire holds 220,000 or so clones, with 85% to 90% as singletons. The source material was PBMCs or T cells enriched from blood (not recorded which). These receptors came from a man over 45 who had been exposed to COVID-19. CDR3s include the opening cysteine and the closing phenylalanine or tryptophan. A D gene is named only where the DNA matches it firmly.

v_gene	j_gene	d_gene	CDR3nt	CDR3aa
TRBV10-2	TRBJ1-5	NA	TGCGCCAGCAGTGATTGGGGGGGTCAGCCCCAGCATTTT	CASSDWGGQPQHF
TRBV19	TRBJ2-3	TRBD1	TGTGCCAGTAGTTCAGGGGACAGGGGATATGCAGATACGCAGTATTTT	CASSSGDRGYADTQYF
TRBV2	TRBJ1-4	NA	TGTGCCAGCAGTGCTACAGGGTGGACTAATGAAAAACTGTTTTTT	CASSATGWTNEKLFF
TRBV21-1	TRBJ1-2	NA	TGTGCCAGCAGCAGCCGGGGTAGTACCGACTTTAACTATGGCTACACCTTC	CASSSRGSTDFNYGYTF
TRBV27	TRBJ2-3	NA	TGTGCCAGCAGTTTAGGAGACCGAGCCTTGCGGACAGATACGCAGTATTTT	CASSLGDRALRTDTQYF
TRBV27	TRBJ2-5	NA	TGTGCCAGCAGGCGGCCGGAGCAAGAGACCCAGTACTTC	CASRRPEQETQYF
TRBV7-2	TRBJ1-2	TRBD1	TGTGCCAGCAGCTTGGCCGGGACAGACTATGGCTACACCTTC	CASSLAGTDYGYTF
TRBV4-1	TRBJ1-5	NA	TGCGCCAGCAGCCAGGTCGGGGAATACCAGCCCCAGCATTTT	CASSQVGEYQPQHF
TRBV27	TRBJ1-6	NA	TGTGCCAGCAGTCCTCAGGGGCGACATAATTCACCCCTCCACTTT	CASSPQGRHNSPLHF
TRBV5-1	TRBJ1-4	TRBD1	TGCGCCAGCAGCCTACAGGGGCGGTGGCGAAACTCGAATGAAAAACTGTTTTTT	CASSLQGRWRNSNEKLFF
TRBV30	TRBJ1-5	NA	TGTGCCTGGAGTAACTCCGGGAATCAGCCCCAGCATTTT	CAWSNSGNQPQHF
TRBV6-4	TRBJ1-5	NA	TGTGCCACCAGGAATGTTAGAGGACAGAAAGCAAGATTTAGCAATCAGCCCCAGCATTTT	CATRNVRGQKARFSNQPQHF
TRBV15	TRBJ2-3	NA	TGTGCCACCAGCAGAGGACTGTCGCCAAGCACAGATACGCAGTATTTT	CATSRGLSPSTDTQYF
TRBV2	TRBJ1-1	TRBD1	TGTGCCAGCCAAACAGGGGGCAATGAAGCTTTCTTT	CASQTGGNEAFF
TRBV5-1	TRBJ1-2	TRBD1	TGCGCCAGCAGCGGACGACAGGGAGACGCTAAAAGCTACACCTTC	CASSGRQGDAKSYTF